This T cell receptor (beta chain) is from a study of shared clonotypes between healthy human individuals. Study context: The cohort had two women and a few men, ages 18 to 49.

TCRdb's copy holds only in-frame clones and misses some; the assay was immunoSEQ multiplex PCR. The table includes hundreds of thousands of clones, almost 97% detected once. Trimming took 6 bases from V and 5 from J; bases not matched to a gene: 7. From germline, CDR1 is KGHSH and CDR2 LQKENI. The CDR3 has 14 residues. This rearrangement joins TRBV18 to TRBJ1-5; TRBD1 aligns across 7 bases. The TCR comes from a woman in her 30s in good health. What was sequenced was naive CD4+ T cells sorted from blood. The subset is: CD45RA+ positively selected. CDR3 sequence (DNA): TGTGCCAGCTCGTCCCAGGGGGGTCATCAGCCCCAGCATTTT. Translated: CASSSQGGHQPQHF.